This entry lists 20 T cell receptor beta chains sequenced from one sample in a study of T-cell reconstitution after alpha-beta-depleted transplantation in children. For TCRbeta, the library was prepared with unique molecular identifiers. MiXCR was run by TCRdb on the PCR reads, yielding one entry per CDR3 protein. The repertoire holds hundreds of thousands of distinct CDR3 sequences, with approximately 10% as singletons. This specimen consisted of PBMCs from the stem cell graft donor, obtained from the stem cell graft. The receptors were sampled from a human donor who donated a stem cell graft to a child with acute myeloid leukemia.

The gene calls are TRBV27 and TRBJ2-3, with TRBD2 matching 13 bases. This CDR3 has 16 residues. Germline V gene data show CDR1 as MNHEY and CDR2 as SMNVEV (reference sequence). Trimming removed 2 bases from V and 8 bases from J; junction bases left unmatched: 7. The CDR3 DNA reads TGTGCCAGCAGTTTAAGCGGACTAGCGGGAGTCGGTACGCAGTATTTT. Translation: CASSLSGLAGVGTQYF.

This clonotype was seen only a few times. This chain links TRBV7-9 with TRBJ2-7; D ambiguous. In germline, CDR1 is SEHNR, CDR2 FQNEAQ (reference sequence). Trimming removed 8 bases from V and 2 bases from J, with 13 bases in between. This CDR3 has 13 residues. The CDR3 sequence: CASRPGATYEQYF. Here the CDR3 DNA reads TGTGCCAGCCGTCCCGGAGCGACCTACGAGCAGTACTTC. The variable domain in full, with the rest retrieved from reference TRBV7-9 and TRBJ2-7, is DTGVSQNPRHKITKRGQNVTFRCDPISEHNRLYWYRQTLGQGPEFLTYFQNEAQLEKSRLLSDRFSAERPKGSFSTLEIQRTEQGDSAMYLCASRPGATYEQYFGPGTRLTVT.

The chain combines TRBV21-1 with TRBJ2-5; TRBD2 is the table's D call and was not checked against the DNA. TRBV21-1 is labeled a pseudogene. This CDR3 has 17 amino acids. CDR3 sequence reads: CASSKIGTSGTEETQYF. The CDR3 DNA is TGTGCCAGCAGCAAAATAGGGACTAGCGGAACTGAAGAGACCCAGTACTTC.

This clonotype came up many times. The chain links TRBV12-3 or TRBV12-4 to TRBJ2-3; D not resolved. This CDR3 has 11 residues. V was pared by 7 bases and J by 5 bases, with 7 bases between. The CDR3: CASTFKDTQYF. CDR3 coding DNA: TGTGCCAGCACCTTTAAAGATACGCAGTATTTT.

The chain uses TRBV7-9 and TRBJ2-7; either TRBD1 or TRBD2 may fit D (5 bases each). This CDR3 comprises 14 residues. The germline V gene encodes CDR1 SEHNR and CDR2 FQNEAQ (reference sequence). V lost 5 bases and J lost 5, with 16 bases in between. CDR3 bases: TGTGCCAGCAGCATTAGCGTACTAGGGGACGAGCAGTACTTC. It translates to CASSISVLGDEQYF.

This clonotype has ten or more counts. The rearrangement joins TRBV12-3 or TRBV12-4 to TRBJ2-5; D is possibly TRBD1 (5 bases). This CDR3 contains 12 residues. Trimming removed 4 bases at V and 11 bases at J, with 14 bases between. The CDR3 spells CASSSRGLMQYF. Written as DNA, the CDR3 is TGTGCCAGCAGTTCAAGGGGCCTCATGCAGTACTTC.

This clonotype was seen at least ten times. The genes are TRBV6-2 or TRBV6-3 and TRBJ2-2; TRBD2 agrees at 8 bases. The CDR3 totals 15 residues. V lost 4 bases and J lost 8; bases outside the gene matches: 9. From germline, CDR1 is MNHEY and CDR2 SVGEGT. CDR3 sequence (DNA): TGTGCCAGCAGTTTCATCCCAGCGGGAGTAGGGGAGCTGTTTTTT. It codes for CASSFIPAGVGELFF.

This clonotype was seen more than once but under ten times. This CDR3 is CASSLTRLPAELFF. The CDR3 nucleotides read TGTGCCAGCAGCTTAACAAGGCTCCCCGCCGAGCTGTTTTTT. The chain uses TRBV7-3 and TRBJ2-2, with unresolved D. V dropped 0 bases and J dropped 11 bases, with 13 bases sitting between them. The CDR3 contains 14 residues. CDR1 is SGHTA and CDR2 is FQGTGA in the germline V gene.

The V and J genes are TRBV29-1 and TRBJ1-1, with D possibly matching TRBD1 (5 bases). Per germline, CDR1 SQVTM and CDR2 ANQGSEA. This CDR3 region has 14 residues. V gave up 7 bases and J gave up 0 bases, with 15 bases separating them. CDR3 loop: CSAGETELNTEAFF. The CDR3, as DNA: TGCAGCGCTGGGGAGACAGAGCTGAACACTGAAGCTTTCTTT.

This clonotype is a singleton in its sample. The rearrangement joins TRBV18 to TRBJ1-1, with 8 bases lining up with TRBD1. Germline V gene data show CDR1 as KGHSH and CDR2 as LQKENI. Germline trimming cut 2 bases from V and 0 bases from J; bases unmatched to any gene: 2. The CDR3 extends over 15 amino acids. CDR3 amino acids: CASSPWTGLNTEAFF. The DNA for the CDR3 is TGTGCCAGCTCACCATGGACAGGGTTGAACACTGAAGCTTTCTTT.

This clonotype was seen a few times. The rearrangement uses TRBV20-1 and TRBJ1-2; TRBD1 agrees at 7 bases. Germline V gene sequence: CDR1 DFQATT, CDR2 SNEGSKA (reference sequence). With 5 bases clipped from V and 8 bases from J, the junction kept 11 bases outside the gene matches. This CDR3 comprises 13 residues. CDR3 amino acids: CSAYDRVPGGYTF. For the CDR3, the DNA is TGCAGTGCTTACGACAGGGTCCCGGGCGGCTACACCTTC.

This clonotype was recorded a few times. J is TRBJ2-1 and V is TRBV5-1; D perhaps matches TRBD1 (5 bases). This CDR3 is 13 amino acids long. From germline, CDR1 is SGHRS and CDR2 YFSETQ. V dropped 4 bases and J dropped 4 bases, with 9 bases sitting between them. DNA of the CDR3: TGCGCCAGCAGCCAGGGCCAATACAATGAGCAGTTCTTC. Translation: CASSQGQYNEQFF. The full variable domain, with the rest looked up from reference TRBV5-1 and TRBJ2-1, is KAGVTQTPRYLIKTRGQQVTLSCSPISGHRSVSWYQQTPGQGLQFLFEYFSETQRNKGNFPGRFSGRQFSNSRSEMNVSTLELGDSALYLCASSQGQYNEQFFGPGTRLTVL.

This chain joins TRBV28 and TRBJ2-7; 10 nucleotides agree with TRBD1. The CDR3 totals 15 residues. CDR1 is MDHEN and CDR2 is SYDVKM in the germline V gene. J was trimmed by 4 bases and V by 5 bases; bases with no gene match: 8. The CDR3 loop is CASSPKGTGAYEQYF. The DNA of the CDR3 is TGTGCCAGCAGTCCGAAGGGGACAGGGGCTTACGAGCAGTACTTC.

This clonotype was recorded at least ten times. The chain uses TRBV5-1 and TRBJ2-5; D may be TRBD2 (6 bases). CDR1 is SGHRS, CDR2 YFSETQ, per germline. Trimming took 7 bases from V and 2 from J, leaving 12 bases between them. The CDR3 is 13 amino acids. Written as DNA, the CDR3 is TGCGCCAGCCGAGCAGGGACTCAAGAGACCCAGTACTTC. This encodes CASRAGTQETQYF.

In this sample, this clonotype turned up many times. In DNA, the CDR3 is TGTGCCAGTAGTATACTGGGGGTTGGCGACGCTGAAGCTTTCTTT. This codes for CASSILGVGDAEAFF. The chain carries TRBV19 and TRBJ1-1; perhaps TRBD1 as D (5 bases). This CDR3 comprises 15 residues. Germline lookup yields CDR1 LNHDA and CDR2 SQIVND (reference sequence). Trimming left V 2 bases short and J 6 bases short, with 16 bases between. Based on the CDR3 plus reference TRBV19 and TRBJ1-1, the full variable domain is DGGITQSPKYLFRKEGQNVTLSCEQNLNHDAMYWYRQDPGQGLRLIYYSQIVNDFQKGDIAEGYSVSREKKESFPLTVTSAQKNPTAFYLCASSILGVGDAEAFFGQGTRLTVV.

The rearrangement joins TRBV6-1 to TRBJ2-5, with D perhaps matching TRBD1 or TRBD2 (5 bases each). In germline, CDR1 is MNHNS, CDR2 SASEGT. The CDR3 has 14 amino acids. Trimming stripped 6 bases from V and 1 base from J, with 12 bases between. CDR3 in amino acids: CASRRAGTQETQYF. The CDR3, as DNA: TGTGCCAGCAGGAGAGCCGGGACCCAAGAGACCCAGTACTTC.

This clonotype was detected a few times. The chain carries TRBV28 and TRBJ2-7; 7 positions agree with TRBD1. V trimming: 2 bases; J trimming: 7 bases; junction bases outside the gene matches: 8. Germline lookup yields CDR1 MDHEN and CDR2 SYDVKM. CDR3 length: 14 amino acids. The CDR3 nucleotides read TGTGCCAGCAGTTTACAACAGGGGACCAGGGAGCAGTACTTC. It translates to CASSLQQGTREQYF.

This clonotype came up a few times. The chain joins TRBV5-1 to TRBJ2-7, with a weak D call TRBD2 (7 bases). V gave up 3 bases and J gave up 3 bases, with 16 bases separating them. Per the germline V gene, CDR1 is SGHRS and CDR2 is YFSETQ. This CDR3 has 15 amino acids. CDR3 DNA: TGCGCCAGCAGCTCTGGGGGCGGGGGCCTCTACGAGCAGTACTTC. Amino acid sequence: CASSSGGGGLYEQYF.

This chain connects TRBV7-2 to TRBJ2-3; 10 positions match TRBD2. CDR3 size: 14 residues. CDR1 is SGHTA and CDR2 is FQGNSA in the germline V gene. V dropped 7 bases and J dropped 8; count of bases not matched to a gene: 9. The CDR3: CASTSSGGRGTQYF. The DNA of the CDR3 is TGTGCCAGCACCTCTAGCGGGGGCCGGGGTACGCAGTATTTT.

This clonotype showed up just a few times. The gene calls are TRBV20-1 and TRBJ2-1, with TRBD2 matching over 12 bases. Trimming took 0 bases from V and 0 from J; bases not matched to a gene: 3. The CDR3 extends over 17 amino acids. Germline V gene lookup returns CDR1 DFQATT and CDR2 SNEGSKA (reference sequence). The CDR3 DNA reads TGCAGTGCTAGAGACGCTAGCGGGAGGGCCTCCTACAATGAGCAGTTCTTC. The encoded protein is CSARDASGRASYNEQFF.